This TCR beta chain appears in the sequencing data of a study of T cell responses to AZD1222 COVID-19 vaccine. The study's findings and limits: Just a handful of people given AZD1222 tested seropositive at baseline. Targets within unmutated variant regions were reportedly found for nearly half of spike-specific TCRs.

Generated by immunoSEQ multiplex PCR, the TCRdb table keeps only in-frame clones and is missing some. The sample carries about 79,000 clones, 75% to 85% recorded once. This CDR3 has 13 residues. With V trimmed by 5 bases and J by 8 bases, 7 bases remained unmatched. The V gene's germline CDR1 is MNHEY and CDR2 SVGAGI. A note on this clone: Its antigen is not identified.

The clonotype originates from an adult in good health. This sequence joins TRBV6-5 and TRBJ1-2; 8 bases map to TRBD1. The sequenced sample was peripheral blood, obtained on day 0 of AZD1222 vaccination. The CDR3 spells CASSIGQGGGYTF. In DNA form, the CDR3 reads TGTGCCAGCAGTATTGGACAGGGCGGCGGCTACACCTTC.